This TCR beta chain appears in the sequencing data of a study of cytomegalovirus exposure and HLA in healthy donors. Germline CDR1 reads LGHNT; CDR2 reads FRNRAP. The germline V and J ends were trimmed by 6 bases and 9 bases, with 18 bases remaining between them. The CDR3 extends over 14 amino acids. With 60 Vbeta and 13 Jbeta primers, the PCR was carried out. In the original processing: Around 11 million of around 85 million unique TCR beta chains were shared, per a later count. The assay was immunoSEQ multiplex PCR, and TCRdb's table has in-frame clones only and misses some. Clone size and V and J calls were adopted from that table, with D and trimming inferred from the DNA. This repertoire shows roughly 92,000 clones, 81% found once; its top ten account for roughly 4%.

The chain couples TRBV12-5 to TRBJ2-1; tentatively, D is TRBD2 (5 bases). The clonotype originates from a woman in her sixties or seventies in good health and CMV-seropositive. The sequenced sample was PBMCs. This chain's CDR3 is CASGLSSGLAEQFF. The CDR3 region has the DNA TGTGCTAGTGGCTTGTCTTCGGGGTTGGCTGAGCAGTTCTTC.